This T cell receptor beta chain was sequenced in a study of shared clonotypes between healthy human individuals. Whole-study findings and limits: Naive CD4 clonotype sharing across a few donors was about 5%. Richness estimates generally favored naive over memory subsets.

The CDR3 sequence is 15 residues long. From germline, CDR1 is MGHRA and CDR2 YSYEKL. With 4 bases removed from V and 3 bases from J, the gap between germline ends came to 15 bases. Every immunoSEQ plate was one replicate of a subset's evenly spread DNA. Profiling relied on immunoSEQ multiplex PCR, and the TCRdb table lists in-frame clones only, not all of them. The sample lists hundreds of thousands of clones, over 90% seen once, with about 24% in the top ten. As concerns this clone: What it binds is not known.

The naive CD8 subset, CD45RO-negative cells positively selected for CCR7, excluded terminally differentiated effector memory CD45RA+ cells. The donor population consisted of healthy HIV-negative adults with no recent acute infections or vaccinations. The rearrangement joins TRBV4-1 to TRBJ1-1; D is unclear. This sequence originates from a man between 25 and 39 years old in good health. The sequencing sample was made of naive CD8+ T cells sorted from blood. The CDR3 reads CASSRVDSPDTEAFF. CDR3 DNA sequence: TGCGCCAGCAGCCGAGTGGATAGCCCCGACACTGAAGCTTTCTTT.